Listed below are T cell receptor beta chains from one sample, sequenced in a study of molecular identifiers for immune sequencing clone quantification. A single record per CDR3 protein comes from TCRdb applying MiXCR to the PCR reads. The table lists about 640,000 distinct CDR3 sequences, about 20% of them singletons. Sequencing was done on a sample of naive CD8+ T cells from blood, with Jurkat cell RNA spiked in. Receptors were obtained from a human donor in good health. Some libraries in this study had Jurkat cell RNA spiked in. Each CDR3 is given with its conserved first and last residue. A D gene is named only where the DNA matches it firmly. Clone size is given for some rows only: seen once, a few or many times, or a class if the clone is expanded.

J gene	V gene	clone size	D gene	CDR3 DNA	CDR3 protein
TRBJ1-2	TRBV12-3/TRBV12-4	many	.	TGTGCCAGCAGTTTTTCCCCCGGGAACTATGGCTACACCTTC	CASSFSPGNYGYTF
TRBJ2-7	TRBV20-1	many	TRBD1	TGCAGTGCTCCGGACAGGGACAGGTCTCCCTACGAGCAGTACTTC	CSAPDRDRSPYEQYF
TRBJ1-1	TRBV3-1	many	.	TGTGCCAGCAGCCCAAGGGCGGATCAGGGCCTGAACACTGAAGCTTTCTTT	CASSPRADQGLNTEAFF
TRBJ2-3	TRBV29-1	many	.	TGCAGCGCCAGATCCGGTACGCAGTATTTT	CSARSGTQYF
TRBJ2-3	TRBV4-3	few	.	TGCGCCAGCAGCCAGGGTCAGGATGGGTGGTACACAGATACGCAGTATTTT	CASSQGQDGWYTDTQYF
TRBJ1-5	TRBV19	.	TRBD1	TGTGCCAGTAGTGGACAGGGGAGTCAGCCCCAGCATTTT	CASSGQGSQPQHF
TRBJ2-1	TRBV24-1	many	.	TGTGCCACCAGTGGCGGTTCCTCCTACAATGAGCAGTTCTTC	CATSGGSSYNEQFF
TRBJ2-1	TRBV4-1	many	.	TGCGCCAGCAGCCAAGGACTGAGCCCGGGGCTCAGCTCCTACAATGAGCAGTTCTTC	CASSQGLSPGLSSYNEQFF
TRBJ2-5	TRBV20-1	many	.	TGCAGTGCTAGAGATAATCGACTGCTAGGAGAGACCCAGTACTTC	CSARDNRLLGETQYF
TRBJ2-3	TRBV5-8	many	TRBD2	TGTGCCAGCAGCTTGGGGACTAGCAGACTTGGCACAGATACGCAGTATTTT	CASSLGTSRLGTDTQYF
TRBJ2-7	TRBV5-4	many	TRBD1	TGTGCCAGCAGCCATGGACAGGGGTTCGAGCAGTACTTC	CASSHGQGFEQYF
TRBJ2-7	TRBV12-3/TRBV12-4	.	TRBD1	TGTGCCAGCAGCGGGACAGGCAAAAGAGCCTACGAGCAGTACTTC	CASSGTGKRAYEQYF
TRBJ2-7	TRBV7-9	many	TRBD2	TGTGCCAGCAGCGATAAGGGACTAGCCGGGGAGCAGTACTTC	CASSDKGLAGEQYF
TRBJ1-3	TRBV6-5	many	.	TGTGCCAGCCGAAACCGCTCTGGAAACACCATATATTTT	CASRNRSGNTIYF
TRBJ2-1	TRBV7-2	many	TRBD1	TGTGCCAGCAGCATAGGGAGACAGGGATATACTGAGCAGTTCTTC	CASSIGRQGYTEQFF
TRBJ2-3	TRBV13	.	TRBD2	TGTGCCAGCAGCACAAGACTAGCGGGGGGGGGTACGCAGTATTTT	CASSTRLAGGGTQYF
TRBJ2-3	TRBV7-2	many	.	TGTGCCAGCGGCCTGTTATCGGTATTCACAGATACGCAGTATTTT	CASGLLSVFTDTQYF
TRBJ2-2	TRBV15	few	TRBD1	TGTGCCACCAGCAGCGGGACAGTTCTGAACACCGGGGAGCTGTTTTTT	CATSSGTVLNTGELFF
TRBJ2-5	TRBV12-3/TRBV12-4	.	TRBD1	TGTGCCAGCAGGGACAGGGCAAGCCAAGAGACCCAGTGCTTC	CASRDRASQETQCF
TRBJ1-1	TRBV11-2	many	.	TGTGCCAGCAGCTTAGAGGCCAGGGTAAACACTGAAGCTTTCTTT	CASSLEARVNTEAFF
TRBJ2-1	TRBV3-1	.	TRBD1	TGTGCCAGCAGCACCCGACAGGGCGCCCCCCCCAATGAGCAGTTCTTC	CASSTRQGAPPNEQFF
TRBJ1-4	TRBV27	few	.	TGTGCCAGCGCTGGACACCTCCGGGGCCCTAATGAAAAACTGGTTTTT	CASAGHLRGPNEKLVF
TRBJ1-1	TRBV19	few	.	TGTGCCAGTAGTAGAACACCGACTTGGAACACTGGAGCTTTCTTT	CASSRTPTWNTGAFF
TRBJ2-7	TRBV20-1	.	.	TGCAGTGCCGGCTCGAGGGGATACTCCTACGAGCAGTACTTC	CSAGSRGYSYEQYF
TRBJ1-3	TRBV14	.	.	TGTGCCAGCAGCCGCCTTAACTCTGGCAACACCACATATTTT	CASSRLNSGNTTYF
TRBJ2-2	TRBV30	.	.	TGTGCCTGGAGTCAAGTGAACACCGGGGAGCTGCTTTTT	CAWSQVNTGELLF
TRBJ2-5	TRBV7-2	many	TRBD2	TGTGCCAGCAGCCGGACTAGCGGGGACCTTCGGGAGACCCAGTACTTC	CASSRTSGDLRETQYF
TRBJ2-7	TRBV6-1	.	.	TGTGCCAGCAGTGAAGAGGGACTCAAAAAATGGTCCTACGAGCAGTACTTC	CASSEEGLKKWSYEQYF
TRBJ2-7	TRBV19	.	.	TGTGCCAGTAGTGGTAACAGGGACGAGCAGTACTTC	CASSGNRDEQYF
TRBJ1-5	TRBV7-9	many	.	TGTGCCAGCAGCCCCTCTGGTTGGGGGGTTAATCAGCCCCAGCATTTT	CASSPSGWGVNQPQHF
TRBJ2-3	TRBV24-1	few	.	TGTGCCACCAGTGACCCCAGGGGCTTCAGCACAGATACGCAGTATTTT	CATSDPRGFSTDTQYF
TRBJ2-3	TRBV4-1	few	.	TGCGCCAGCAGCCCATGGGCGCTAGCAGCAGATACGCAGTATTTT	CASSPWALAADTQYF
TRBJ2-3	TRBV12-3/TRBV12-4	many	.	TGTGCCAGCAGTGTCGACATGACTAGCACAGATACGCAGTATTTT	CASSVDMTSTDTQYF
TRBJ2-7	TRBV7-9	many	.	TGTGCCAGCAGCCCCTCCGACCCGACCTACGAGCAGTACTTC	CASSPSDPTYEQYF
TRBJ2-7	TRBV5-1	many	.	TGCGCCAGCAGTCCCGACACCTTCTCCTACGAGCAGTACTTC	CASSPDTFSYEQYF
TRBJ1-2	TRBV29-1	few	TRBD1	TGCAGCGTTGAATTTTACAGGGGGATTGACTATGGCTACACCTTC	CSVEFYRGIDYGYTF
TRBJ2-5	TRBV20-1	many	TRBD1	TGCAGTGCTAGAGATTTAACAGGGGGCATAGAGACCCAGTACTTC	CSARDLTGGIETQYF
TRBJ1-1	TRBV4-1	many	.	TGCGCCAGCAGCCATCCGGGGACACGGGGAGCTTTCTTT	CASSHPGTRGAFF
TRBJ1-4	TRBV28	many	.	TGTGCCAGCAGTACGAAAGCAACTAATGAAAAACTGTTTTTT	CASSTKATNEKLFF
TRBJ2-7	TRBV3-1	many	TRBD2	TGTGCCAGCAGCTCAGGTAGACTAGCGGGGGCCTACGAGCAGTACTTC	CASSSGRLAGAYEQYF
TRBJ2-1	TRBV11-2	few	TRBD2	TGTGCCAGCAGCTTAGGAGTTAGCGGGCGCAACTCCTACAATGAGCAGTTCTTC	CASSLGVSGRNSYNEQFF
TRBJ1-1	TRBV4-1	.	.	TGCGCCAGCAGCCAGCCACAGGGGAACACTGAAGCTTTCTTT	CASSQPQGNTEAFF
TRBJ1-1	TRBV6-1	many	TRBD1	TGTGCCAGCAAGGACAGGGGGTACACTGAAGCTTTCTTT	CASKDRGYTEAFF
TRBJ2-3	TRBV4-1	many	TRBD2	TGCGCCAGCAGCCAAGCGGCTAGCGGGGGAGCAGATACGCAGTATTTT	CASSQAASGGADTQYF
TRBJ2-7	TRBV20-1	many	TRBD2	TGCAGTGCTAGAGATTCCGTCCTTAGCGGGAAGACCTACGAGCAGTACTTC	CSARDSVLSGKTYEQYF
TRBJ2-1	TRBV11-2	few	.	TGTGCCAGCAGCTTAGCAGCTGAGTACAATGAGCAGTTCTTC	CASSLAAEYNEQFF
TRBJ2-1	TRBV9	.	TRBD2	TGTGCCAGCAGCGTAGTAGGGCTAGCGGGGGGCACCGACCATGGCGGGCAGTTCTTC	CASSVVGLAGGTDHGGQFF
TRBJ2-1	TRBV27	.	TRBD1	TGTGCCAGCAGTGACGGGACAGGGGGCTACAATGAGCAGTTCTTC	CASSDGTGGYNEQFF
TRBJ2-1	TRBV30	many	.	TGTGCCTGGAATACCGTGGGACTCAGCTACAATGAGCAGTTCTTC	CAWNTVGLSYNEQFF
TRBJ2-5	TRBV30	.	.	TGTGCCTGGAGCGCGACCGGGGAGACCCAGTACTTC	CAWSATGETQYF
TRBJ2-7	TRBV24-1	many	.	TGTGCCACCAGTGATTTGGGGCACGAGCAGTACTTC	CATSDLGHEQYF
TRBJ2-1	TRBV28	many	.	TGTGCCAGCAGTATCTCAGCAGGGATGGGCGATGAGCAGTTCTTC	CASSISAGMGDEQFF
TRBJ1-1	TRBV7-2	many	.	TGTGCCAGCAGCCTGGGGGCAGGGATGAACACTGAAGCTTTCTTT	CASSLGAGMNTEAFF
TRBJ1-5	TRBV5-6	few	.	TGTGCCAGCAGCTCCGCGGGAACCCTCAATCAGCCCCAGCATTTT	CASSSAGTLNQPQHF